These T cell receptor beta chains were read from a single sample in a study of T cells after posttransplantation cyclophosphamide. The protocol was immunoSEQ multiplex PCR, while the TCRdb copy is restricted to in-frame clones and leaves out a portion. The sample offers more than 40,000 clones and no singletons, the top ten holding 2.2%. Input material: PBMCs. These receptors were taken from a man aged 35-49 years in good health, CMV-negative, and a related stem cell transplant donor. Each CDR3 is given with its conserved first and last residue.

j_call: TRBJ1-5
v_call: TRBV11-2
cdr3_aa: CASTKSGVNQPQHF

j_call: TRBJ2-7
v_call: TRBV7-9
cdr3_aa: CASSLDLLGQYF

j_call: TRBJ2-5
v_call: TRBV5-8
cdr3_aa: CASSLAGQGRETQYF

j_call: TRBJ1-1
v_call: TRBV7-9
cdr3_aa: CASSDPGRGSRVEAFF

j_call: TRBJ2-7
v_call: TRBV5-1
cdr3_aa: CASRLGTYEQYF

j_call: TRBJ2-5
v_call: TRBV9
cdr3_aa: CASSVASRGVETQYF

j_call: TRBJ2-7
v_call: TRBV11-3
cdr3_aa: CASSLSRYHEQYF

j_call: TRBJ2-5
v_call: TRBV27
cdr3_aa: CASRPGLAGGPGQETQYF

j_call: TRBJ2-1
v_call: TRBV4-1
cdr3_aa: CASSRLAGGDYNEQFF

j_call: TRBJ2-2
v_call: TRBV5-4
cdr3_aa: CASSSRTSGDTGELFF

j_call: TRBJ1-1
v_call: TRBV19
cdr3_aa: CASSILGGTEAFF

j_call: TRBJ2-1
v_call: TRBV2
cdr3_aa: CASSAGQGVGEQFF

j_call: TRBJ2-1
v_call: TRBV11-3
cdr3_aa: CASSLDPEFGEQFF

j_call: TRBJ1-2
v_call: TRBV9
cdr3_aa: CASSARDRRSGDGYTF

j_call: TRBJ2-7
v_call: TRBV2
cdr3_aa: CASSQQGTRYYEQYF

j_call: TRBJ2-6
v_call: TRBV5-6
cdr3_aa: CASSAGTGSFSGANVLTF

j_call: TRBJ2-3
v_call: TRBV7-9
cdr3_aa: CASSSRRTLSTDTQYF

j_call: TRBJ1-3
v_call: TRBV7-2
cdr3_aa: CASSPSQGASGNTIYF

j_call: TRBJ2-7
v_call: TRBV19
cdr3_aa: CASSIALAGGYEQYF

j_call: TRBJ2-5
v_call: TRBV11-2
cdr3_aa: CASSLDSPREGTQYF

j_call: TRBJ2-7
v_call: TRBV7-2
cdr3_aa: CASSSFPGQSYEQYF

j_call: TRBJ1-2
v_call: TRBV27
cdr3_aa: CASSFRDRDGYTF

j_call: TRBJ2-1
v_call: TRBV19
cdr3_aa: CASSQLGEGYNEQFF

j_call: TRBJ2-2
v_call: TRBV7-2
cdr3_aa: CASSLVASGRANTGELFF

j_call: TRBJ2-7
v_call: TRBV5-6
cdr3_aa: CASSLISRVPYEQYF

j_call: TRBJ1-1
v_call: TRBV29-1
cdr3_aa: CSVDIRTGIGAFF

j_call: TRBJ2-6
v_call: TRBV11-2
cdr3_aa: CASSLLSGANVLTF

j_call: TRBJ1-4
v_call: TRBV28
cdr3_aa: CASSGRLGEKLFF

j_call: NA
v_call: TRBV6-4
cdr3_aa: CASSDSSGSSYEQYF

j_call: TRBJ2-1
v_call: TRBV9
cdr3_aa: CASSPRGYNEQFF

j_call: TRBJ2-3
v_call: TRBV30
cdr3_aa: CAWSLGSGITDTQYF

j_call: TRBJ1-5
v_call: TRBV5-6
cdr3_aa: CASSLRGYSNQPQHF

j_call: TRBJ2-7
v_call: TRBV28
cdr3_aa: CASSSSTGTYEQYF

j_call: TRBJ2-1
v_call: TRBV19
cdr3_aa: CASSLSGGTNEQFF

j_call: TRBJ1-4
v_call: TRBV5-5
cdr3_aa: CASSLVSQTGEKLFF

j_call: TRBJ2-2
v_call: TRBV5-1
cdr3_aa: CASSPRQGTNTGELFF

j_call: TRBJ1-4
v_call: TRBV5-4
cdr3_aa: CASSQDRGSEKLFF

j_call: TRBJ1-2
v_call: TRBV7-2
cdr3_aa: CASSQRGGRGYTF

j_call: TRBJ2-5
v_call: TRBV7-2
cdr3_aa: CASSPRQGGQETQYF

j_call: TRBJ2-1
v_call: TRBV27
cdr3_aa: CASSSSEASHNEQFF

j_call: TRBJ2-5
v_call: TRBV7-9
cdr3_aa: CASTKFDRQETQYF

j_call: TRBJ2-3
v_call: TRBV6-1
cdr3_aa: CASGTRGGTQYF

j_call: TRBJ2-7
v_call: TRBV7-6
cdr3_aa: CASSLAGDSYEQYF

j_call: TRBJ2-1
v_call: TRBV5-4
cdr3_aa: CASSWLPGLASYNEQFF

j_call: TRBJ2-5
v_call: TRBV30
cdr3_aa: CAWRQGWGTQYF

j_call: NA
v_call: TRBV6-5
cdr3_aa: CASSRAEAGDEQYF

j_call: TRBJ2-1
v_call: TRBV10-3
cdr3_aa: CAIRTSSGSWDNEQFF

j_call: TRBJ2-5
v_call: TRBV7-3
cdr3_aa: CASSLTTGSGETQYF

j_call: TRBJ1-5
v_call: TRBV4-2
cdr3_aa: CASSQLDRDRQPQHF

j_call: TRBJ2-1
v_call: TRBV28
cdr3_aa: CASSSPRGSGSSSYNEQFF

j_call: TRBJ1-5
v_call: TRBV6-1
cdr3_aa: CASIPRGVGHRPQHF

j_call: TRBJ1-5
v_call: TRBV9
cdr3_aa: CASSPGTVSNQPQHF

j_call: TRBJ2-1
v_call: TRBV28
cdr3_aa: CASSPVGTGDNEQFF

j_call: TRBJ2-7
v_call: TRBV7-2
cdr3_aa: CASSLGGRGLAEYYEQYF

j_call: TRBJ2-5
v_call: TRBV19
cdr3_aa: CASSSLETETQYF

j_call: TRBJ2-2
v_call: TRBV2
cdr3_aa: CASSELGRGRFELFF

j_call: TRBJ2-4
v_call: TRBV28
cdr3_aa: CASSTRGTSGAKNIQYF

j_call: TRBJ2-1
v_call: TRBV7-9
cdr3_aa: CASSPDSNEQFF

j_call: TRBJ2-3
v_call: TRBV11-3
cdr3_aa: CASSPGEGTQYF

j_call: TRBJ1-6
v_call: TRBV11-3
cdr3_aa: CASSRRGGNSPLHF